These 2 T cell receptor beta chains were all obtained from the same sample, sequenced in a study of cytomegalovirus exposure and HLA in healthy donors. Produced via immunoSEQ multiplex PCR; TCRdb's table is partial and in-frame only. Among about 360,000 clones listed, just over 85% were seen once. The sample taken for sequencing was PBMCs. These receptors all stem from a woman under 30 in good health and CMV-seronegative.

CDR3 protein: CATGGYAGNTIYF. CDR3 nucleotide sequence: TGTGCCACCGGGGGGTATGCTGGAAACACCATATATTTT. The chain carries TRBV28 and TRBJ1-3; the D gene is possibly TRBD1 (5 bases). V was shortened by 10 bases and J by 2 bases, with 12 bases between the two germline ends. The CDR3 runs 13 residues. Germline CDR1 MDHEN, CDR2 SYDVKM.

The rearrangement uses TRBV19 and TRBJ2-6; D unresolved. Germline lookup yields CDR1 LNHDA and CDR2 SQIVND (reference sequence). The V end was cut by 5 bases, the J end by 0 bases, with 5 bases between. This CDR3 has 14 amino acids. CDR3 in amino acids: CASSPISGANVLTF. The CDR3, as DNA: TGTGCCAGTAGTCCCATCTCTGGGGCCAACGTCCTGACTTTC.